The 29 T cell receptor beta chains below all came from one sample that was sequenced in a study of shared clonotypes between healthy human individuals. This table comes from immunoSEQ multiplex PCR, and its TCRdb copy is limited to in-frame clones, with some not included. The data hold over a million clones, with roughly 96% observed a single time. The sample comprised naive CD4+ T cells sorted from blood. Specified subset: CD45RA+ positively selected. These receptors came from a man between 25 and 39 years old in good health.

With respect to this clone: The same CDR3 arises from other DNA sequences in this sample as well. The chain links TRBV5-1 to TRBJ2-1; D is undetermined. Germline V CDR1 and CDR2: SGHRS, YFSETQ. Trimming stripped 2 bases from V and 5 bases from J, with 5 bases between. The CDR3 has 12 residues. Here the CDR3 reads CASSFLNNEQFF. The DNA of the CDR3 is TGCGCCAGCAGCTTTTTAAACAATGAGCAGTTCTTC.

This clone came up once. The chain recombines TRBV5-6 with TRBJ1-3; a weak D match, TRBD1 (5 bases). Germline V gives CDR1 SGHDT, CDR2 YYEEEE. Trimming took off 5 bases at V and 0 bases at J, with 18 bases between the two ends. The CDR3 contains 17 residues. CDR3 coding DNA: TGTGCCAGCAGGAGCTGGGGACGACAAGTCTCTGGAAACACCATATATTTT. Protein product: CASRSWGRQVSGNTIYF.

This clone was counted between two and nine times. CDR3 region: CASRISSYEQYF. CDR3 sequence (DNA): TGTGCCAGCAGGATATCCTCCTACGAGCAGTACTTC. The chain joins TRBV21-1 to TRBJ2-7. TRBV21-1 is a pseudogene locus. This CDR3 is 12 amino acids long.

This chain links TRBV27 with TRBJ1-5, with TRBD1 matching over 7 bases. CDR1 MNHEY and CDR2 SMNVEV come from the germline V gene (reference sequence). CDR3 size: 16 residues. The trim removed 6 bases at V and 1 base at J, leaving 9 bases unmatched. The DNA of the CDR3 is TGTGCCAGCAGCAAGACAGGGTATGAGAGCAATCAGCCCCAGCATTTT. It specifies CASSKTGYESNQPQHF.

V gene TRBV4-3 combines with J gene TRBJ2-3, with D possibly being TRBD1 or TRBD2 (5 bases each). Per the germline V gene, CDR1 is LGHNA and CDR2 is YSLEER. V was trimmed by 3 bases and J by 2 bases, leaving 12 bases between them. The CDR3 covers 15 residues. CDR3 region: CASSQGDGNTDTQYF. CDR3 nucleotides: TGCGCCAGCAGCCAGGGGGACGGAAACACAGATACGCAGTATTTT.

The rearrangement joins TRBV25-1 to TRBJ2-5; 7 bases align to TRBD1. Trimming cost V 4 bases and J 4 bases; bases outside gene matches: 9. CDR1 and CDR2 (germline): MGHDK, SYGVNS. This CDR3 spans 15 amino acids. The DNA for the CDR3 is TGTGCCAGCAGTGGTGTTAGACAGGGTTCAGAGACCCAGTACTTC. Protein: CASSGVRQGSETQYF.

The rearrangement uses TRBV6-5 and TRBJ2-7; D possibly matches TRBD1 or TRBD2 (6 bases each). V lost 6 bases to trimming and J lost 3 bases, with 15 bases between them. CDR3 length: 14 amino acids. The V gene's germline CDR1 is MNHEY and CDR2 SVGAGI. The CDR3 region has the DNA TGTGCCAGCAGACACGGAGGGGGGCTCTACGAGCAGTACTTC. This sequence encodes CASRHGGGLYEQYF.

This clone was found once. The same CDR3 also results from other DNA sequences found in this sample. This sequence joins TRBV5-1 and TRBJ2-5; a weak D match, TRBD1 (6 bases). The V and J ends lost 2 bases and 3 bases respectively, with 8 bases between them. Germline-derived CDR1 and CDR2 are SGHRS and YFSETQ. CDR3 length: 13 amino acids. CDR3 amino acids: CASSFGQKETQYF. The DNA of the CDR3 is TGCGCCAGCAGCTTTGGACAGAAAGAGACCCAGTACTTC. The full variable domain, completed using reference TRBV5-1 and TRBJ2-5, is KAGVTQTPRYLIKTRGQQVTLSCSPISGHRSVSWYQQTPGQGLQFLFEYFSETQRNKGNFPGRFSGRQFSNSRSEMNVSTLELGDSALYLCASSFGQKETQYFGPGTRLLVL.

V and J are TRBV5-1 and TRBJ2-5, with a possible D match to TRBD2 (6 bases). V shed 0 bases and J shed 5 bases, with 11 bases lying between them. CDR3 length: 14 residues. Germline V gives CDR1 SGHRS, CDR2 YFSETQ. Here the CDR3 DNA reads TGCGCCAGCAGCTTGGCCCCACTAGCCGAGACCCAGTACTTC. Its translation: CASSLAPLAETQYF.

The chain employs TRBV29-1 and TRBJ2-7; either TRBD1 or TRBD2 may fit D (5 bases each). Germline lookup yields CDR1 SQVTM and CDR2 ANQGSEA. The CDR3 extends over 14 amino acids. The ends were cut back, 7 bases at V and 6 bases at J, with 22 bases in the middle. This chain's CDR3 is CSASYRDGRGEQYF. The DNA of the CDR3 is TGCAGCGCCTCATACCGGGACGGGCGAGGCGAGCAGTACTTC.

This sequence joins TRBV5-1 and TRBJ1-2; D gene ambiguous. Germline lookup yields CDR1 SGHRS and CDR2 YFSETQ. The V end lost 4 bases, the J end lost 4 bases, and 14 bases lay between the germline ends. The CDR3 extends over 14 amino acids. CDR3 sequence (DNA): TGCGCCAGCAGCCCGGCCGGAGAGGGCTATGGCTACACCTTC. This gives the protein CASSPAGEGYGYTF.

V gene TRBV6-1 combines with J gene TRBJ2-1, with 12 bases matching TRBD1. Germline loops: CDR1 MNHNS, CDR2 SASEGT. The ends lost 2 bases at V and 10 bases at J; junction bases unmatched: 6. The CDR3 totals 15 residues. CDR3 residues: CASSETGTGGREQFF. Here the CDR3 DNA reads TGTGCCAGCAGTGAAACCGGGACAGGGGGCCGAGAGCAGTTCTTC.

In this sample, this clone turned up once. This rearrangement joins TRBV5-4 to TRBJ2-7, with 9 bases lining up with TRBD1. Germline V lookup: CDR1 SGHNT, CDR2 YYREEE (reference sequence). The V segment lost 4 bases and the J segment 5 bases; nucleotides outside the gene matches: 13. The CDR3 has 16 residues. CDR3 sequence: CASSLSPGQGYDEQYF. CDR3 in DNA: TGTGCCAGCAGCCTCTCTCCGGGACAGGGTTATGACGAGCAGTACTTC.

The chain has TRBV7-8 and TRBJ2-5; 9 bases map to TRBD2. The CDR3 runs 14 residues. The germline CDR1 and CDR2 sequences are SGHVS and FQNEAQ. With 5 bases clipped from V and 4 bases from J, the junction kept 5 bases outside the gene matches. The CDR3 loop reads CASSISGRGETQYF. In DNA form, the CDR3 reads TGTGCCAGCAGCATTAGCGGGAGAGGAGAGACCCAGTACTTC.

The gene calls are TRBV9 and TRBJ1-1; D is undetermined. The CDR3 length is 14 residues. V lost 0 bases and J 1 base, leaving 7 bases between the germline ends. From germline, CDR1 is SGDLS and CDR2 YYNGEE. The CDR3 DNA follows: TGTGCCAGCAGCGTAGCTACCAGGAACACTGAAGCTTTCTTT. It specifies CASSVATRNTEAFF.

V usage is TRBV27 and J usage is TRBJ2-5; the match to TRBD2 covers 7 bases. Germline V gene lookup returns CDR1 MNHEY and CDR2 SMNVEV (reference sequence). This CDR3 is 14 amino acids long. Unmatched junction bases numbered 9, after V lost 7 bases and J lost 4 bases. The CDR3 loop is CASTRRWGGETQYF. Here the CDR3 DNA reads TGTGCCAGCACCCGGAGGTGGGGGGGAGAGACCCAGTACTTC.

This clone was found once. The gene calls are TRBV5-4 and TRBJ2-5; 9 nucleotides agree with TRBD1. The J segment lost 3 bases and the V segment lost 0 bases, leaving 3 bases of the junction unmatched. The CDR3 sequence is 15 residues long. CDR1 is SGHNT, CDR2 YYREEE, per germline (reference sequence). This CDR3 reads CASSLVGQGKETQYF. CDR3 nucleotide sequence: TGTGCCAGCAGCTTGGTAGGACAGGGGAAAGAGACCCAGTACTTC.

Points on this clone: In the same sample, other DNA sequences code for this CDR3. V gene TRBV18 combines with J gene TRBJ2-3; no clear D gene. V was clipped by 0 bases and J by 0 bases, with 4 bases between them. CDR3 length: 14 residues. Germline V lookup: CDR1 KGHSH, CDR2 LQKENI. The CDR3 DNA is TGTGCCAGCTCACCACCGGCTAGCACAGATACGCAGTATTTT. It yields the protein CASSPPASTDTQYF.

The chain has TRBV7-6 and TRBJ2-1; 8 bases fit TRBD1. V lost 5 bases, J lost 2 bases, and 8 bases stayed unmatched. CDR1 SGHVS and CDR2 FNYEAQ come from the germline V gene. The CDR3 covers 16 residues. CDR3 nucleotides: TGTGCCAGCAGCCAAAGCCAGGACAGGGCCTACAATGAGCAGTTCTTC. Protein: CASSQSQDRAYNEQFF.

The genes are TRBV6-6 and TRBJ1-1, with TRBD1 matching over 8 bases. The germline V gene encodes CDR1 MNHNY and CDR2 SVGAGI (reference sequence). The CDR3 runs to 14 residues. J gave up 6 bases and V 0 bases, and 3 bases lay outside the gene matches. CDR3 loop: CASSYSLTGAEAFF. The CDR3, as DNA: TGTGCCAGCAGTTACTCTTTGACAGGGGCTGAAGCTTTCTTT.

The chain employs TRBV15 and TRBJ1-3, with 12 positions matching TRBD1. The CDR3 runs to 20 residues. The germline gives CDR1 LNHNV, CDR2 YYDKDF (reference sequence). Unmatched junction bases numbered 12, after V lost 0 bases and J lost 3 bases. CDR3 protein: CATSRDRVGQGASGGNTIYF. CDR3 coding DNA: TGTGCCACCAGCAGAGATCGTGTGGGACAGGGGGCGAGTGGTGGAAACACCATATATTTT.

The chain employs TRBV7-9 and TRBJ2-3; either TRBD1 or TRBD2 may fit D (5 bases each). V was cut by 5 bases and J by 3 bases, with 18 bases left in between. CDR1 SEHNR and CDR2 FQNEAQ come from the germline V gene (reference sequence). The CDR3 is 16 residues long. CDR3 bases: TGTGCCAGCAGCAAATCGGGACCGTTACTGACAGATACGCAGTATTTT. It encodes CASSKSGPLLTDTQYF.

The CDR3 bases are TGTGCCAGCAAGGTTGGACTAGCGGGGGTGGAGCAGTTCTTC. Protein: CASKVGLAGVEQFF. J is TRBJ2-1 and V is TRBV28; TRBD2 aligns across 13 bases. The V and J ends lost 7 bases and 10 bases, in that order; junction bases with no gene match: 7. The CDR3 is made up of 14 amino acids. Germline CDR1 MDHEN, CDR2 SYDVKM. Variable domain in full (rest from reference TRBV28 and TRBJ2-1): DVKVTQSSRYLVKRTGEKVFLECVQDMDHENMFWYRQDPGLGLRLIYFSYDVKMKEKGDIPEGYSVSREKKERFSLILESASTNQTSMYLCASKVGLAGVEQFFGPGTRLTVL.

The CDR3 sequence: CASSLGQVGNTIYF. The CDR3 coding sequence is TGTGCCAGCAGTCTCGGACAGGTTGGAAACACCATATATTTT. This rearrangement joins TRBV27 to TRBJ1-3; 7 bases are a match to TRBD1. Germline values: CDR1 MNHEY, CDR2 SMNVEV (reference sequence). Trimming removed 5 bases from V and 3 bases from J; junction bases left unmatched: 4. This CDR3 is built from 14 residues.

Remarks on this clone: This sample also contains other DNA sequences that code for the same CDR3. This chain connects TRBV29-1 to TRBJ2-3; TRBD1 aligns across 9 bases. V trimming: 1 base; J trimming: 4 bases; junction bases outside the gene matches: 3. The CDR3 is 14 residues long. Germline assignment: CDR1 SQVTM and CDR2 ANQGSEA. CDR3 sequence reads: CSVEVGQGPDTQYF. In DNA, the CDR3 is TGCAGCGTTGAAGTCGGACAGGGGCCAGATACGCAGTATTTT.

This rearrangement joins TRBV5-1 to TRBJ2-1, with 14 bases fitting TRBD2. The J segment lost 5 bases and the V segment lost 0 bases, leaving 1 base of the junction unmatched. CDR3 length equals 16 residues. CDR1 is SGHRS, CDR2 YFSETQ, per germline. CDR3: CASSLGLAGGNNEQFF. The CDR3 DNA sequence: TGCGCCAGCAGCTTGGGACTAGCGGGAGGGAACAATGAGCAGTTCTTC.

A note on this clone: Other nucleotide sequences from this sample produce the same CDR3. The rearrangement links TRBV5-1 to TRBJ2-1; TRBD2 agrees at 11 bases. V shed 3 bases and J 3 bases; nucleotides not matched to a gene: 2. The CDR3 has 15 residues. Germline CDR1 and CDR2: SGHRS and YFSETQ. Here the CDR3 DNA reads TGCGCCAGCAGCTCGGGACTAGCGGACTACAATGAGCAGTTCTTC. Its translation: CASSSGLADYNEQFF.

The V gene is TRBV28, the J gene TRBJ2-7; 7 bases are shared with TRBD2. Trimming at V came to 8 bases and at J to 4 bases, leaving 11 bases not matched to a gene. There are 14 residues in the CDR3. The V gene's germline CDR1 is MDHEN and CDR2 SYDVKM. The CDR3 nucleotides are TGTGCCAGCCGCCGGGGGGTAGGGCTGTACGAGCAGTACTTC. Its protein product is CASRRGVGLYEQYF.

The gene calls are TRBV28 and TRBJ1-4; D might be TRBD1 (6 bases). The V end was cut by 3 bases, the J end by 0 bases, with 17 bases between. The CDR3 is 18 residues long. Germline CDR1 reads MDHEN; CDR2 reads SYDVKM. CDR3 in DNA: TGTGCCAGCAGTTTTGTCAGGGGTCTGCCTTCAACTAATGAAAAACTGTTTTTT. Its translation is CASSFVRGLPSTNEKLFF.